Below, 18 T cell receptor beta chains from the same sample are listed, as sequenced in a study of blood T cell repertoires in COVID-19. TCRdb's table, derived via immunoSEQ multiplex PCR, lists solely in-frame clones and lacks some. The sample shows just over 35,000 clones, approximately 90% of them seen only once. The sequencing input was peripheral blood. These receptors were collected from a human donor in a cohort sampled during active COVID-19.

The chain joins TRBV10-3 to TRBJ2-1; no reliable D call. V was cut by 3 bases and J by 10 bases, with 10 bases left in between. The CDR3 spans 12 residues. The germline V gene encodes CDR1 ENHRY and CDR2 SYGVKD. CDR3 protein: CAISDASAEQFF. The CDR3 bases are TGTGCCATCAGTGACGCCAGCGCCGAGCAGTTCTTC.

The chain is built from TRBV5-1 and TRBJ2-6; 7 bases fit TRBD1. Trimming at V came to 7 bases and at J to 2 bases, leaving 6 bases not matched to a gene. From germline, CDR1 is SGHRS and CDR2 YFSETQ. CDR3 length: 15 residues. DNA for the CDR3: TGCGCCAGCCGCCTGGGGACAGCTGGGGCCAACGTCCTGACTTTC. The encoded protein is CASRLGTAGANVLTF.

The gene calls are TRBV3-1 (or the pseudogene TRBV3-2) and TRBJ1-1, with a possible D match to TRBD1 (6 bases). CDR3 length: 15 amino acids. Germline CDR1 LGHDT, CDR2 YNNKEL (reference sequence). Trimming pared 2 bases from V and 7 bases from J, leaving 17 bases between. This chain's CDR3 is CASSQTPDRTSEAFF. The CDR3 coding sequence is TGTGCCAGCAGCCAAACCCCCGACAGGACAAGTGAAGCTTTCTTT.

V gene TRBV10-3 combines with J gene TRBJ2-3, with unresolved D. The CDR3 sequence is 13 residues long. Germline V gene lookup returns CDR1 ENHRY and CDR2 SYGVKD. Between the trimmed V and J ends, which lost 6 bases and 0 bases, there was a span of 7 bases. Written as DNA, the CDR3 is TGTGCCATCAGGGCCAGTAGCACAGATACGCAGTATTTT. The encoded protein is CAIRASSTDTQYF.

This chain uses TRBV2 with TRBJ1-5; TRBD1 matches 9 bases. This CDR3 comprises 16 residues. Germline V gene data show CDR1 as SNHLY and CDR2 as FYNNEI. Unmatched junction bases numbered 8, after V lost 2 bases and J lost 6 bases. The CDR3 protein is CASSERQGVSGQPQHF. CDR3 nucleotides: TGTGCCAGCAGTGAACGACAGGGGGTTTCAGGTCAGCCCCAGCATTTT.

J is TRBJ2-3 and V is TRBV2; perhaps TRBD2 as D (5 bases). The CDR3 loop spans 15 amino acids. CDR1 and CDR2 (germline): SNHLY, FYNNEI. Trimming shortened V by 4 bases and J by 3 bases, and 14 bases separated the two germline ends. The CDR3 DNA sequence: TGTGCCAGCAGTGGATTGTCGGGGTATACAGATACGCAGTATTTT. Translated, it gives CASSGLSGYTDTQYF.

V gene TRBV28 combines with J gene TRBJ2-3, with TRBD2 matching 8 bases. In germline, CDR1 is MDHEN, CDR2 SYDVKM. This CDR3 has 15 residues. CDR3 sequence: CATLGGAGSTDTQYF. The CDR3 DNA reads TGTGCTACCCTCGGGGGGGCAGGAAGCACAGATACGCAGTATTTT.

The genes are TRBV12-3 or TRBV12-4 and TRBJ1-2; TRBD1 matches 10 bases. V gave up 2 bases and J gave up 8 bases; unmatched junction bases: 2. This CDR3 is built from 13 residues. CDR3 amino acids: CASSLRTGGGYTF. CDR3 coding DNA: TGTGCCAGCAGTTTACGGACAGGGGGGGGCTACACCTTC.

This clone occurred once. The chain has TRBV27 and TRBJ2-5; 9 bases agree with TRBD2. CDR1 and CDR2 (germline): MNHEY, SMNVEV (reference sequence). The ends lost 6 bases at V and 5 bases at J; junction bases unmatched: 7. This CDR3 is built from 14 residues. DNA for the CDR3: TGTGCCAGCAGCCCCCGCACTAGCGGGGAGACCCAGTACTTC. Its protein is CASSPRTSGETQYF.

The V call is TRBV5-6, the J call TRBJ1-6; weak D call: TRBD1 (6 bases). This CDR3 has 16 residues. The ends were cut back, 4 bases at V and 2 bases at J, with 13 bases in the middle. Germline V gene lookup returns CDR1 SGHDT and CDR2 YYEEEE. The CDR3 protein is CASSVQGGAYNSPLHF. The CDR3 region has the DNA TGTGCCAGCAGCGTACAGGGAGGGGCCTATAATTCACCCCTCCACTTT.

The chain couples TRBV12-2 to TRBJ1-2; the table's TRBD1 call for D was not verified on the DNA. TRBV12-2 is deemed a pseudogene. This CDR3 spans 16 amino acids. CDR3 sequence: CASRYRLQGASYGYTF. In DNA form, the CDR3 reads TGTGCAAGTCGCTACAGGCTACAGGGGGCCAGCTATGGCTACACCTTC.

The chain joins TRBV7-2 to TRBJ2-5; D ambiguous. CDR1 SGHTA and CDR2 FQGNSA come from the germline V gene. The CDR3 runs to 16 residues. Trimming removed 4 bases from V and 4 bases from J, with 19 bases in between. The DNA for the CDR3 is TGTGCCAGCAGCTCCGGCCCCCCCCTAGTTGCAGAGACCCAGTACTTC. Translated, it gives CASSSGPPLVAETQYF.

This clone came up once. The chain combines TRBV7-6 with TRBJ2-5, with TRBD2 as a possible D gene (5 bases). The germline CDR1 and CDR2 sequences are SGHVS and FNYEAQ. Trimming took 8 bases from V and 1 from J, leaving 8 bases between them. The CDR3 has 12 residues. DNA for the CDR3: TGTGCCAGCGGCGGGTTCCAAGAGACCCAGTACTTC. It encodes CASGGFQETQYF. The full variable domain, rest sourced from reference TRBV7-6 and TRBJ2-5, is GAGVSQSPRYKVTKRGQDVALRCDPISGHVSLYWYRQALGQGPEFLTYFNYEAQQDKSGLPNDRFSAERPEGSISTLTIQRTEQRDSAMYRCASGGFQETQYFGPGTRLLVL.

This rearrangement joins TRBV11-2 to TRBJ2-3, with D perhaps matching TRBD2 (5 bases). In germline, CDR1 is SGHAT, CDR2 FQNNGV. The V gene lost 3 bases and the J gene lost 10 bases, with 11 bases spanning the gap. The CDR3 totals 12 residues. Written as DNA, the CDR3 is TGTGCCAGCAGCTTTCACGGCGGGCCGCAGTATTTT. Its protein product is CASSFHGGPQYF.

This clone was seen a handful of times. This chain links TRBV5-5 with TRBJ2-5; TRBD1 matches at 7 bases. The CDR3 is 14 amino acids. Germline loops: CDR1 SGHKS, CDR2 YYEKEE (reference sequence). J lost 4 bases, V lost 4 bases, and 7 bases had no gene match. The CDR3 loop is CASSATGTIETQYF. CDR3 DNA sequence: TGTGCCAGCAGCGCGACAGGGACAATAGAGACCCAGTACTTC.

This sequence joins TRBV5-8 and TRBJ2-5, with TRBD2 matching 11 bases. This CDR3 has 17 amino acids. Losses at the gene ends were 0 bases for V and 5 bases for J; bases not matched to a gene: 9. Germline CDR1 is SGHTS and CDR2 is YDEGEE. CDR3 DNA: TGTGCCAGCAGCTTGGTGCTAGCGGGGGGCTATGTCGAGACCCAGTACTTC. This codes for CASSLVLAGGYVETQYF.

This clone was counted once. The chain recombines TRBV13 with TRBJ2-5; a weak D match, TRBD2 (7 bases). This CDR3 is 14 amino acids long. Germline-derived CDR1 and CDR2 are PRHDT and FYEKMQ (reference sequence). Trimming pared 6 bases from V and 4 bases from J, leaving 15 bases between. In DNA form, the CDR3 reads TGTGCCAGCAGAGAGGGGGGGGGCCCAGAGACCCAGTACTTC. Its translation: CASREGGGPETQYF.

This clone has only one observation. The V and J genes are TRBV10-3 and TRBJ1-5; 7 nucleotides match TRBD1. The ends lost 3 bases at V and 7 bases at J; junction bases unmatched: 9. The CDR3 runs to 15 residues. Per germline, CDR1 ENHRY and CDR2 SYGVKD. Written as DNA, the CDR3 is TGTGCCATCAGTGAAGGCCCGACAGGGAGGCAGCCCCAGCATTTT. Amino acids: CAISEGPTGRQPQHF.